Sequencing of this TCR beta chain was carried out in a study of blood T cell repertoires in COVID-19. Background on the study: The analysed material was cDNA or gDNA that came from T cells, B-cell-depleted T cells, or PBMCs.

This CDR3 is built from 14 residues. Study members were between about 18 and 95 years old and lived in around 24 US regions. Which cohort a participant joined came from the clinical history participants gave. Original processing notes: Estimated nucleated cell counts came from reference gene primer amplification. The table came from immunoSEQ multiplex PCR; TCRdb's copy has only in-frame clones and leaves some out. The DNA was the basis for D and trimming; V, J and clone size are from that table. The sample holds about 270,000 clones; approximately 90% are singletons and the top ten take approximately 4%.

The clonotype was recovered from a woman aged 25-40 years with acute COVID-19. Sequencing was carried out using PBMCs or T cells enriched from blood (not recorded which). The rearrangement uses TRBV21-1 and TRBJ2-7; the D call TRBD1 from the table was never checked on the DNA. TRBV21-1 is classified as a pseudogene. In DNA, the CDR3 is TGTGCCAGCAGCAAAGGGAACAGGTCACTCGAGCAGTACTTC. Residues: CASSKGNRSLEQYF.